The clone carrying this T cell receptor (beta chain) was found a few times. Its cognate antigen is unknown. PCR used 60 Vbeta primers and 13 Jbeta primers. Using immunoSEQ multiplex PCR, the repertoire was profiled, and TCRdb retains in-frame clones only, with some absent. The table shows roughly 160,000 clones, with roughly 81% occurring only once. The data originate from a study of cytomegalovirus exposure and HLA in healthy donors. Study-wide points: As was reported, the classifier diagnosed cytomegalovirus status with high specificity and sensitivity. As a later analysis revealed, the rate of TCR association differed by HLA locus, with DRB1 most and HLA-C fewest. As a later analysis showed, a missense DCLRE1C variant was linked to trimming of TCR beta V- and J-genes. Reported findings show TCR beta sequences accurately forecast HLA-A and HLA-B alleles in most subjects.

Deletions cut 5 bases from V and 0 bases from J, with 17 bases between. The CDR3 consists of 17 residues. Germline V CDR1 and CDR2: SGHTA, FQGNSA. The J gene is TRBJ2-1, the V gene TRBV7-2, with D perhaps TRBD2 (6 bases). Material for sequencing was PBMCs. This sequence originates from a woman aged 50 to 60 in good health and CMV-seronegative. The CDR3 DNA follows: TGTGCCAGCAGCCCACGCGGGGCGGGTAGCTCCTACAATGAGCAGTTCTTC. Translation gives CASSPRGAGSSYNEQFF.